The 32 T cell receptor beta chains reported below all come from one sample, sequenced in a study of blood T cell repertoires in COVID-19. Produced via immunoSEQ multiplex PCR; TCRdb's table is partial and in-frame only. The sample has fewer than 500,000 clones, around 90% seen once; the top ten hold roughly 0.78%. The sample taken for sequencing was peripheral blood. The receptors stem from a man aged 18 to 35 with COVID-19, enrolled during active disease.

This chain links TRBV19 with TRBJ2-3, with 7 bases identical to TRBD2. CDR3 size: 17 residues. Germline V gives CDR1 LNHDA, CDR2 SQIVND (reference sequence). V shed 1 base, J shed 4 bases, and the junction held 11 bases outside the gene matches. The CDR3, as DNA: TGTGCCAGTAGTATAGGGCCAGCGGGGAGTTTTGCAGATACGCAGTATTTT. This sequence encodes CASSIGPAGSFADTQYF.

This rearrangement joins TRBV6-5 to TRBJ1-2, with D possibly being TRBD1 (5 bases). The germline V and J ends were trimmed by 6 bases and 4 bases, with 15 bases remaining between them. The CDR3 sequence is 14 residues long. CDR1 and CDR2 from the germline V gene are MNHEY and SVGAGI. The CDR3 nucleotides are TGTGCCAGCAGGGAGGGGATACCCCCCTATGGCTACACCTTC. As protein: CASREGIPPYGYTF.

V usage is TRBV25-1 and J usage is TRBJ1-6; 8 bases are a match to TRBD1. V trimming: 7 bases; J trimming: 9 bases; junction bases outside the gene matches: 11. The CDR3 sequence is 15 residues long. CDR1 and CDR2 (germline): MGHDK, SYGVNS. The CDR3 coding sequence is TGTGCCAGCAAGATGAACCAGGGGGCCGGTTCACCCCTCCACTTT. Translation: CASKMNQGAGSPLHF.

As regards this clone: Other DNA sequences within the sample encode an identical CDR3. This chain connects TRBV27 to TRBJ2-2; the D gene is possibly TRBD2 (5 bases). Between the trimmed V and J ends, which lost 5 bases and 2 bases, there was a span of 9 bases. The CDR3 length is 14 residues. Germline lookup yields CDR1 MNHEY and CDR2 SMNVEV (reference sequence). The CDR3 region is CASSPGLNTGELFF. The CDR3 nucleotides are TGTGCCAGCAGTCCCGGACTCAACACCGGGGAGCTGTTTTTT.

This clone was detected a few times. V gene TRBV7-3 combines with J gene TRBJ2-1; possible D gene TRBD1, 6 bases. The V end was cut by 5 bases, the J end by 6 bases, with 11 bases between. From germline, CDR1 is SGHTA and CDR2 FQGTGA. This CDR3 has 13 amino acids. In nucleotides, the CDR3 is TGTGCCAGCAGCGACAGGACAAGCAATGAGCAGTTCTTC. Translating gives CASSDRTSNEQFF. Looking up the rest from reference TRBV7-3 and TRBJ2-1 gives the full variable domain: GAGVSQTPSNKVTEKGKYVELRCDPISGHTALYWYRQSLGQGPEFLIYFQGTGAADDSGLPNDRFFAVRPEGSVSTLKIQRTERGDSAVYLCASSDRTSNEQFFGPGTRLTVL.

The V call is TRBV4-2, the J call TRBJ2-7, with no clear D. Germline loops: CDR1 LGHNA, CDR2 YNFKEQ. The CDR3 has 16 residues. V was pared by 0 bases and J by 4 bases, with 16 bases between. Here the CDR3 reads CASSQDHAVVVYEQYF. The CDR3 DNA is TGTGCCAGCAGCCAAGATCATGCGGTGGTAGTATACGAGCAGTACTTC.

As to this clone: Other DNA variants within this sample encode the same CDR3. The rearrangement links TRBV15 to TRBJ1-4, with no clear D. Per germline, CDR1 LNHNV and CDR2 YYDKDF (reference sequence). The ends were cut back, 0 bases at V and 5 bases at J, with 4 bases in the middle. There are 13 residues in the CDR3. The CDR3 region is CATSRDQNEKLFF. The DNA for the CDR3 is TGTGCCACCAGCAGAGACCAAAATGAAAAACTGTTTTTT. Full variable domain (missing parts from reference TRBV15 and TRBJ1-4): DAMVIQNPRYQVTQFGKPVTLSCSQTLNHNVMYWYQQKSSQAPKLLFHYYDKDFNNEADTPDNFQSRRPNTSFCFLDIRSPGLGDTAMYLCATSRDQNEKLFFGSGTQLSVL.

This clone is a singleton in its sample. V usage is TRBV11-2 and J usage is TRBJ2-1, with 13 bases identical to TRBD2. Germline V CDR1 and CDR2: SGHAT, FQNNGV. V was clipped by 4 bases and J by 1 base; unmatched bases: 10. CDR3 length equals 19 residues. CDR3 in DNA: TGTGCCAGCAGCTCAGCGGGACTAGCGGGATTTTTATCCTACAATGAGCAGTTCTTC. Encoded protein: CASSSAGLAGFLSYNEQFF.

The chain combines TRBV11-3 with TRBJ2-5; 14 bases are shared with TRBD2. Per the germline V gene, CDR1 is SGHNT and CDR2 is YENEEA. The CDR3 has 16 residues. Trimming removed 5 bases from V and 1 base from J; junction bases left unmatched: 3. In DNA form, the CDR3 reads TGTGCCAGCAGCCTGGGGACTAGCGGGGGCCAAGAGACCCAGTACTTC. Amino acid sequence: CASSLGTSGGQETQYF.

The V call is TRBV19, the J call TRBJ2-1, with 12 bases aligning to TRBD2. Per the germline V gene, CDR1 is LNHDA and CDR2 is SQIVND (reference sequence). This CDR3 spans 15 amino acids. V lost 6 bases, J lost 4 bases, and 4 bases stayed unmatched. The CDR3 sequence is CASSLGLAGYNEQFF. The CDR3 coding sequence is TGTGCCAGTAGCCTAGGACTAGCGGGGTACAATGAGCAGTTCTTC.

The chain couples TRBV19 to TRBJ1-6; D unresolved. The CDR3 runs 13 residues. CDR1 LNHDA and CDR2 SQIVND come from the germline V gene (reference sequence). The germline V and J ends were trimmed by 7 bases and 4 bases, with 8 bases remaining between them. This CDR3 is CASTESYNSPLHF. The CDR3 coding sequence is TGTGCCAGTACCGAGAGTTATAATTCACCCCTCCACTTT.

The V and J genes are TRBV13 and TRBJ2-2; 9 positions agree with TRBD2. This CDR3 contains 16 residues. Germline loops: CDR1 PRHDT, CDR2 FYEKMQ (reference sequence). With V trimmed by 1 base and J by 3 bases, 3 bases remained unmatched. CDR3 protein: CASSLVGLAYTGELFF. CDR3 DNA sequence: TGTGCCAGCAGCTTAGTAGGACTAGCGTACACCGGGGAGCTGTTTTTT.

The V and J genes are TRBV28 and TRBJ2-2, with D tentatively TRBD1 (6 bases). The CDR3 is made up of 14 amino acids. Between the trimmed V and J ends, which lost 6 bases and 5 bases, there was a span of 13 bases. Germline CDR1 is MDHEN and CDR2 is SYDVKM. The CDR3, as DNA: TGTGCCAGCAGGACACAGGGTCTGACCGGGGAGCTGTTTTTT. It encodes CASRTQGLTGELFF.

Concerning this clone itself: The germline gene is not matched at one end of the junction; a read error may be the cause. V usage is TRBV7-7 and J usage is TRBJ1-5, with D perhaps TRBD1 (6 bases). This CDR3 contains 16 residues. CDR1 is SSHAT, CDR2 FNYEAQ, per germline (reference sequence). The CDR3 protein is CASSTPPDRGHQPQHF. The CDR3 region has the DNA TGTGCTAGCAGTACCCCCCCGGACAGAGGACATCAGCCCCAGCATTTT.

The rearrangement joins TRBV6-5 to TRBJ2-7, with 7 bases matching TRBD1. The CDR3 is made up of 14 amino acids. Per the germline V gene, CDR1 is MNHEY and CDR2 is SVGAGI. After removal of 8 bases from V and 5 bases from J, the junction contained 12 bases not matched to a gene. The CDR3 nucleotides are TGTGCCAGCCTACCTCGACAGGGATTAAACGAGCAGTACTTC. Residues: CASLPRQGLNEQYF.

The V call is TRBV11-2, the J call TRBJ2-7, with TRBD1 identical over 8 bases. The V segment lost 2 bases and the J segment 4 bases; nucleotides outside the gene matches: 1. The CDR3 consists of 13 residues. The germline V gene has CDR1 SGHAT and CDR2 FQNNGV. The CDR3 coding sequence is TGTGCCAGCAGCTTAAACAGGGGGTACGAGCAGTACTTC. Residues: CASSLNRGYEQYF.

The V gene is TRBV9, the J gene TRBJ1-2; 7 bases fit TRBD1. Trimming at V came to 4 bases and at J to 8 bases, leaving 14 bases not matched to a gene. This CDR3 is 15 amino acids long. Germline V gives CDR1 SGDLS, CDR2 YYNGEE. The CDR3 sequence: CASSLTGTAPAGYTF. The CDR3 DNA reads TGTGCCAGCAGCCTCACCGGGACAGCACCCGCGGGCTACACCTTC.

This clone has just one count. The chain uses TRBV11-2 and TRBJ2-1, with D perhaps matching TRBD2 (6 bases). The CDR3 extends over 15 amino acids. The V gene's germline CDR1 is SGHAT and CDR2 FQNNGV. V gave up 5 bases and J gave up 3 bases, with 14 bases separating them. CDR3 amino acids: CASSPPWRDYNEQFF. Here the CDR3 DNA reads TGTGCCAGCAGCCCTCCTTGGCGGGACTACAATGAGCAGTTCTTC.

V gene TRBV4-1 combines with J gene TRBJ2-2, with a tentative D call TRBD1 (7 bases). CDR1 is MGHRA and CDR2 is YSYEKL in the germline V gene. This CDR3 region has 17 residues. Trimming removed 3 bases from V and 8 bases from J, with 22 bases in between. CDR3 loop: CASSQPGGTVITGELFF. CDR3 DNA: TGCGCCAGCAGCCAGCCCGGCGGGACAGTGATAACTGGGGAGCTGTTTTTT.

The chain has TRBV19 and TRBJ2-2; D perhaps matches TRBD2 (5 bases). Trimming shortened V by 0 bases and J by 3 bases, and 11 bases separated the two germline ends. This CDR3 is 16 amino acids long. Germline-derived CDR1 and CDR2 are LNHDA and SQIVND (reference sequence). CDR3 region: CASSIEALGYTGELFF. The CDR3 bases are TGTGCCAGTAGTATAGAGGCACTAGGGTACACCGGGGAGCTGTTTTTT.

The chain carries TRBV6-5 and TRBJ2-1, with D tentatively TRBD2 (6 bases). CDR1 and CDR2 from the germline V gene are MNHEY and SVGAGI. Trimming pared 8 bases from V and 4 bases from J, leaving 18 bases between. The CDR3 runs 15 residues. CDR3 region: CASGLHPRGYNEQFF. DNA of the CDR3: TGTGCCAGCGGACTTCACCCGCGGGGTTACAATGAGCAGTTCTTC.

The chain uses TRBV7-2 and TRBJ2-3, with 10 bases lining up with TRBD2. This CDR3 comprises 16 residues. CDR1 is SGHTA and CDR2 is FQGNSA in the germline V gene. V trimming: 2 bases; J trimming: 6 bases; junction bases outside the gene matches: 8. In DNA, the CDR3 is TGTGCCAGCAGCTTAATGAGCGGGGGGGGTTCGGATACGCAGTATTTT. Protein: CASSLMSGGGSDTQYF.

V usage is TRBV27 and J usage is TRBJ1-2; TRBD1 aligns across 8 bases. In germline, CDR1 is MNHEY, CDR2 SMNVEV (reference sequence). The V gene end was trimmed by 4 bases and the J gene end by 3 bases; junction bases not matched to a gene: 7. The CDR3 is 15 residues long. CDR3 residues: CASSSTPTGDYGYTF. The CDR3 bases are TGTGCCAGCAGTTCCACACCGACAGGGGACTATGGCTACACCTTC.

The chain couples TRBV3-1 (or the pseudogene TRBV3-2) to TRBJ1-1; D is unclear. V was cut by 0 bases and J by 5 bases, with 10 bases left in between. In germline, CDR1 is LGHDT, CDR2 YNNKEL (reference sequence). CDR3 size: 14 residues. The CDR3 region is CASSQDRLRTEAFF. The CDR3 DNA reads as TGTGCCAGCAGCCAAGATAGACTGCGGACTGAAGCTTTCTTT.

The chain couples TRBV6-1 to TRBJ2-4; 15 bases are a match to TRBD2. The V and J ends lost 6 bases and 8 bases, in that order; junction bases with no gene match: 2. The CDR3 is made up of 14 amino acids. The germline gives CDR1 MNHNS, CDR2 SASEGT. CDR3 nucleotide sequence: TGTGCCAGCAGCGGGACTAGCGGGGGGTACATTCAGTACTTC. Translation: CASSGTSGGYIQYF.

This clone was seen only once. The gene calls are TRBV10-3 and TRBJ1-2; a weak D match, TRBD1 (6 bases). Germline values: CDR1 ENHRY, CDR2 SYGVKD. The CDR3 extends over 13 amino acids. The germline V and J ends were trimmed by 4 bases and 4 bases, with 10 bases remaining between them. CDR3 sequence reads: CAISVGGLYGYTF. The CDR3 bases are TGTGCCATCAGTGTCGGGGGGCTCTATGGCTACACCTTC.

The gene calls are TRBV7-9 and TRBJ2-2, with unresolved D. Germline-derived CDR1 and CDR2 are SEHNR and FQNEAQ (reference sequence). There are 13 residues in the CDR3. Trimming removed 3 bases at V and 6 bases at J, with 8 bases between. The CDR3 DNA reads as TGTGCCAGCAGCTTTTGGGCCTCCGGGGAGCTGTTTTTT. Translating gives CASSFWASGELFF.

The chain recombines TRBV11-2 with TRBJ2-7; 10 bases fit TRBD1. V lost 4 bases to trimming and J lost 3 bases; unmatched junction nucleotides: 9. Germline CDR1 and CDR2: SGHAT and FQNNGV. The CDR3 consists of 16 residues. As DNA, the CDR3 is TGTGCCAGCAGCTCTCCGGGACAGGGGTCTTTCTACGAGCAGTACTTC. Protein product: CASSSPGQGSFYEQYF.

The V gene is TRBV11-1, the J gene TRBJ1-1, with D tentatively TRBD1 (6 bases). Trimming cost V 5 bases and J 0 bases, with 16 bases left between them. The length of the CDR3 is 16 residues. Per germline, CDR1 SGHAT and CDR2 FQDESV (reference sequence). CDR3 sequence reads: CASSERTEKMNTEAFF. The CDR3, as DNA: TGTGCCAGCAGCGAACGGACAGAAAAAATGAACACTGAAGCTTTCTTT.

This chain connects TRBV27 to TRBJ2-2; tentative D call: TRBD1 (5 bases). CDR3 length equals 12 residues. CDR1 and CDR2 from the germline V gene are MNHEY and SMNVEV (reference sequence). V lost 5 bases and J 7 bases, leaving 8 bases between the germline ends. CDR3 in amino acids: CASSRQGGELFF. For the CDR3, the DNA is TGTGCCAGCAGTCGTCAGGGCGGGGAGCTGTTTTTT.

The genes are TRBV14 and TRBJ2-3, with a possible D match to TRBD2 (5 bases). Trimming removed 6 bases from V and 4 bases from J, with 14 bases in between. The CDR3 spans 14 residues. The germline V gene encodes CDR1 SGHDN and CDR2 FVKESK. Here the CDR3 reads CASSPVAKPDTQYF. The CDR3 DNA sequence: TGTGCCAGCAGTCCAGTAGCGAAGCCAGATACGCAGTATTTT. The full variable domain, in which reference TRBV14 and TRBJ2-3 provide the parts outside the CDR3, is EAGVTQFPSHSVIEKGQTVTLRCDPISGHDNLYWYRRVMGKEIKFLLHFVKESKQDESGMPNNRFLAERTGGTYSTLKVQPAELEDSGVYFCASSPVAKPDTQYFGPGTRLTVL.

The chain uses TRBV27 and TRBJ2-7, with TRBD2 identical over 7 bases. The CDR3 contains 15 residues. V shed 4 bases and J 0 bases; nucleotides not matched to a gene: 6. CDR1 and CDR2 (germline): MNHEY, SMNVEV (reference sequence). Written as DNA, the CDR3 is TGTGCCAGCAGTTCCCGCGGGGGAATCTCCTACGAGCAGTACTTC. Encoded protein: CASSSRGGISYEQYF.